The following is a T cell receptor (beta chain) sequence with its context. What it recognizes is unknown. This specimen comes from a study of cytomegalovirus exposure and HLA in healthy donors. At the level of the study: Membership in the Caucasian-associated ancestry cluster was found for about four fifths of around 380 genotyped donors. Study-level results: Common viral pathogens (according to a later analysis) appeared linked to several of the most significant clusters. Overall, approximately 150 TCR beta chains were annotated as cytomegalovirus-associated.

A multiplex PCR was run with 60 Vbeta primers and 13 Jbeta primers. TCRdb's copy holds only in-frame clones and misses some; the assay was immunoSEQ multiplex PCR. Reported are fewer than 250,000 clones; the ten largest clones contain around 0.95%. Germline V gene lookup returns CDR1 MNHEY and CDR2 SVGAGI. The CDR3 spans 15 residues. V dropped 4 bases and J dropped 3 bases, with 13 bases sitting between them. This TCR was recovered from a woman aged 25 to 39 in good health and CMV-seropositive. The gene calls are TRBV6-5 and TRBJ1-3; maybe TRBD1 (6 bases). What was sequenced was PBMCs. The CDR3 DNA reads as TGTGCCAGCAGTTTTTCAGGGGAGTTTGGAAACACCATATATTTT. This sequence encodes CASSFSGEFGNTIYF.